This entry is about one T cell receptor (beta chain). This entry comes from a study of blood T cell repertoires in COVID-19. Study as a whole: The analysed material was cDNA or gDNA that came from T cells, B-cell-depleted T cells, or PBMCs.

As originally analysed: Amplification of reference gene primers provided the estimated nucleated cell counts. Libraries were prepared by immunoSEQ multiplex PCR; TCRdb keeps only in-frame clonotypes and omits some of them. That table gives V, J and clone size, and the DNA gave D and trimming. The table lists around 380,000 clones, approximately 80% of them singletons, with over 0.95% in the top ten. Germline V gives CDR1 DFQATT, CDR2 SNEGSKA (reference sequence). The ends lost 3 bases at V and 9 bases at J; junction bases unmatched: 12. This CDR3 is 15 amino acids long. Sequenced: peripheral blood. This sequence was found in a human donor with acute or convalescent COVID-19. The donor label of this sample is uncertain. The rearrangement joins TRBV20-1 to TRBJ2-1; 9 nucleotides agree with TRBD2. CDR3 region: CSASVKGLAMSEQFF. In nucleotides, the CDR3 is TGCAGTGCTAGTGTGAAAGGACTAGCGATGAGTGAGCAGTTCTTC.